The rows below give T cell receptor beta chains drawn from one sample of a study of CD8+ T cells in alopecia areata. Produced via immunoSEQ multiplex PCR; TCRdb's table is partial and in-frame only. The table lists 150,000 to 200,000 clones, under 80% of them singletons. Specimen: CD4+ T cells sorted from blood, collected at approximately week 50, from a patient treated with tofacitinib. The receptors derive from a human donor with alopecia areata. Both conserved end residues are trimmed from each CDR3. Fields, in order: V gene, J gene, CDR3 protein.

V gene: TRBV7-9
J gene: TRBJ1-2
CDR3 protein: ASSGRDYGYT

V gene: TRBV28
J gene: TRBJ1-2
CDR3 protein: ASSEGDRNYGYT

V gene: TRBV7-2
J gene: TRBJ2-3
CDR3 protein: ASSLTSGGHTDTQY

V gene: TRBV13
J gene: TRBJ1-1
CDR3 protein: ASSFKEHGPIAF

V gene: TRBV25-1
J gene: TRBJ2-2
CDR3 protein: ASMGTVIGELF

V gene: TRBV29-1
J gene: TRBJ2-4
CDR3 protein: SVEGGIANIQY

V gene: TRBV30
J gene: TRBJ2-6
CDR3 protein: ASRVSGANVLT

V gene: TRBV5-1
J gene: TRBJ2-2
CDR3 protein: ASSLALATGELF

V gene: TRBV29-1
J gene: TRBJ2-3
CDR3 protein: SVGSGGFTDTQY

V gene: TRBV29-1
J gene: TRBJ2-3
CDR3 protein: SVERGAKDTQY

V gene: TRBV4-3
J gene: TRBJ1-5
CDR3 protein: ASSQDMGRPQH

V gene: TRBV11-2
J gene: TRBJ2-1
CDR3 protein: ASSFQGMGSYNEQF

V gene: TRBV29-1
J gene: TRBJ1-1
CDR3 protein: SVGDPDRLGL

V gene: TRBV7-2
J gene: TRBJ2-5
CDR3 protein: ASSSYRGRETQY

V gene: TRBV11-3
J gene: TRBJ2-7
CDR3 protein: ASSRAWATSYEQY

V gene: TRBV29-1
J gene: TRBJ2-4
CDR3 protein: SVEDRLAKNIQY

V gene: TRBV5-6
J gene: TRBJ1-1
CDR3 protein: ASSFVGPRTEAF

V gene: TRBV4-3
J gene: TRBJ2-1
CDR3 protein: ASSQESRRANEQF

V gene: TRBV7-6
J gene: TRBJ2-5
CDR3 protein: ASTRGEETQY

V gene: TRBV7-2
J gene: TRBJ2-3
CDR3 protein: ASSLRPGGTDTQY

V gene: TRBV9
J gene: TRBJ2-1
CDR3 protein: ASSGVTGTYNEQF

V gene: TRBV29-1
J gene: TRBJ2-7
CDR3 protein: SVESHGGHEQY

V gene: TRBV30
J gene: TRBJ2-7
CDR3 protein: AWRRGGVYEQY

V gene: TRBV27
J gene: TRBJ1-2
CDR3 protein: ASSSTNTYGYT

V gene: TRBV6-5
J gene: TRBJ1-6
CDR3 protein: ASRMTSDSPLH

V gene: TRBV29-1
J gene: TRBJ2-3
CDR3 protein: SVLPGGTDTQY

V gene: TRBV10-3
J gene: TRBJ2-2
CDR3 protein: AISAGQGRGDTGELF

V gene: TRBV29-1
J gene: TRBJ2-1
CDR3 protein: SEYLAGGPGNEQF

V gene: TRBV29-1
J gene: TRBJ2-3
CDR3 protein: SVDTAGGRADTQY

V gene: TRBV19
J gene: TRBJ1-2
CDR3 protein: ASSQQGEEDGYT

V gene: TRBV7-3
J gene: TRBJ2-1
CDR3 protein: ASSEGAGSYNEQF

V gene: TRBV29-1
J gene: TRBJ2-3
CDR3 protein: SVRTGDTQY

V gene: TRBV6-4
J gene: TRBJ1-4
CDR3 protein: ASSPGKEKLF

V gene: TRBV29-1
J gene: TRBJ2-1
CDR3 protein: SVASGGPYNEQF

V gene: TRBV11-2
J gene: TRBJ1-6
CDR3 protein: ASSDRPGGNSPLH